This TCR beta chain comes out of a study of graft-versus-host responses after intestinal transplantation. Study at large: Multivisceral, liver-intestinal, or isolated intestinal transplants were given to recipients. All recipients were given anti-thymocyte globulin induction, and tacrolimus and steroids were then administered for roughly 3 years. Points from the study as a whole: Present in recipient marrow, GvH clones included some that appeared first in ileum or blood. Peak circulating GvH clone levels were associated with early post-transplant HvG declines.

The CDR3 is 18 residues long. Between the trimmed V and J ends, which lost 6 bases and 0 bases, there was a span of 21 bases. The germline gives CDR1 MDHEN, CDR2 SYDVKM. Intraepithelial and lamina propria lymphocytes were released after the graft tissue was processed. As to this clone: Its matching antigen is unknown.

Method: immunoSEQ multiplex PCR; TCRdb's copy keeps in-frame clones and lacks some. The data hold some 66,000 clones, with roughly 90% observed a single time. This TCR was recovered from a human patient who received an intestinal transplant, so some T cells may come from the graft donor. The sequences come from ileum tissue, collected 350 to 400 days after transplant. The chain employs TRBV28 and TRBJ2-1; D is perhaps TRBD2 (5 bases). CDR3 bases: TGTGCCAGCAGCCTACCCAAGCCGGGAATTCTCTCCTACAATGAGCAGTTCTTC. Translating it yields CASSLPKPGILSYNEQFF.